Listed below are T cell receptor beta chains from one sample, sequenced in a study of T cells in Graves' hyperthyroidism and ophthalmopathy. Each CDR3 protein is one row after TCRdb ran MiXCR on the multiplex PCR reads. Of a few hundred thousand distinct CDR3 sequences listed, around 14% are singletons. Material for sequencing was blood. All receptors come from a woman in her late teens or twenties with Graves' hyperthyroidism. CDR3s include the opening cysteine and the closing phenylalanine or tryptophan. The order of the fields is J gene, clone size, V gene, D gene, CDR3 protein, CDR3 DNA. D genes are given only for firm matches. Not every row has a clone size; where given, it reads once, few, many or a size class.

TRBJ1-6	few	TRBV7-9	TRBD1	CASSLVPGGYNSPLHF	TGTGCCAGCAGCTTAGTCCCAGGGGGATATAATTCACCCCTCCACTTT
TRBJ1-1	NA	TRBV7-8	TRBD1	CASSLVRGRSRVNTEAFF	TGTGCCAGCAGCTTAGTCAGGGGGCGTTCCCGGGTGAACACTGAAGCTTTCTTT
TRBJ2-2	many	TRBV3-1	NA	CASSPSGIATGELFF	TGTGCCAGCAGCCCCTCCGGGATCGCCACCGGGGAGCTGTTTTTT
TRBJ1-3	many	TRBV5-1	TRBD1	CASSIGQGTGNTIYF	TGCGCCAGCAGCATCGGACAGGGGACTGGAAACACCATATATTTT
TRBJ1-1	many	TRBV27	TRBD1	CASSPYGQGSTEAFF	TGTGCCAGCAGTCCCTACGGACAGGGGAGCACTGAAGCTTTCTTT
TRBJ2-2	many	TRBV6-1	TRBD1	CASSNDRTGYTGELFF	TGTGCCAGCAGCAACGACCGGACAGGGTACACCGGGGAGCTGTTTTTT
TRBJ1-1	many	TRBV11-3	TRBD1	CASNPGTANTEAFF	TGTGCCAGTAACCCGGGGACAGCGAACACTGAAGCTTTCTTT
TRBJ2-2	few	TRBV28	NA	CASRPRYLGVTGELFF	TGTGCCAGCAGACCCCGGTACCTGGGGGTTACCGGGGAGCTGTTTTTT
TRBJ2-3	many	TRBV3-1	TRBD2	CASSQTIAGDTASDTQYF	TGTGCCAGCAGCCAGACTATAGCGGGAGACACCGCCTCGGATACGCAGTATTTT
TRBJ2-1	many	TRBV19	TRBD2	CASSIIEGRLAGREQFF	TGTGCCAGTAGTATAATAGAGGGGAGACTAGCGGGACGAGAGCAGTTCTTC
TRBJ2-1	NA	TRBV20-1	TRBD2	CSARTLAGEGYEQFF	TGCAGTGCTAGAACGCTAGCGGGAGAGGGGTATGAGCAGTTCTTC
TRBJ2-7	few	TRBV20-1	NA	CSARNRVGGHEQYF	TGCAGTGCTAGAAACAGAGTGGGCGGTCACGAGCAGTACTTC
TRBJ1-2	many	TRBV5-5	NA	CASSPRADPYGYTF	TGTGCCAGCAGCCCCCGGGCAGACCCCTATGGCTACACCTTC
TRBJ1-2	many	TRBV13	NA	CASSRESELSYGYTF	TGTGCCAGCAGTAGGGAGAGCGAGCTGTCCTATGGCTACACCTTC
TRBJ2-3	NA	TRBV2	TRBD2	CASGTSVSTDTQYF	TGTGCCAGCGGGACTAGCGTTAGCACAGATACGCAGTATTTT
TRBJ1-4	many	TRBV7-9	TRBD1	CASSFQTDREWEKLFF	TGTGCCAGCAGCTTCCAAACTGACAGGGAATGGGAAAAACTGTTTTTT
TRBJ2-5	many	TRBV12-3/TRBV12-4	TRBD1	CASSQGTGAHGPQETQYF	TGTGCCAGCAGTCAAGGGACAGGGGCTCACGGGCCCCAAGAGACCCAGTACTTC
TRBJ2-1	many	TRBV20-1	TRBD2	CSALKAGELNEQFF	TGCAGTGCCCTTAAGGCGGGAGAACTCAATGAGCAGTTCTTC
TRBJ2-3	many	TRBV2	TRBD2	CVSIGGLAGGNTQYF	TGTGTCAGCATTGGAGGACTAGCGGGAGGTAATACGCAGTATTTT
TRBJ1-3	NA	TRBV19	NA	CASRGPSGNTIYF	TGTGCCAGTAGAGGTCCCTCTGGAAACACCATATATTTT
TRBJ1-5	many	TRBV2	NA	CASTYQRSNQPQHF	TGTGCCAGCACTTATCAGCGGAGCAATCAGCCCCAGCATTTT
TRBJ2-3	NA	TRBV11-2	TRBD2	CASSPRRGLAGEDTQYF	TGTGCCAGCAGCCCCAGGCGGGGACTAGCGGGAGAAGATACGCAGTATTTT
TRBJ2-2	many	TRBV12-3/TRBV12-4	TRBD2	CASTSALGTSGPSNTGELFF	TGTGCCAGCACCTCTGCCCTCGGGACTAGCGGACCCTCGAACACCGGGGAGCTGTTTTTT
TRBJ2-5	many	TRBV27	NA	CASSLTGVLETQYF	TGTGCCAGCAGTTTGACGGGGGTTCTCGAGACCCAGTACTTC